These T cell receptor beta chains were read from a single sample in a study of blood T cell repertoires in COVID-19. Sequenced by immunoSEQ multiplex PCR; TCRdb stores in-frame clones only, minus some. The sample lists 200,000 to 300,000 clones, 86% occurring once. The sample comprised peripheral blood. Source of these receptors: a man aged 25-45 years with active or convalescent COVID-19. The CDR3 runs from the conserved cysteine through the conserved F or W. D genes are given only for firm matches. Size tells how often a clone was seen (once, few, many) or the class of an expanded clone, and some rows leave it out.

DNA	CDR3	V	size	D	J
TGTGCCAGCAGTAGACAGGGGGGCGCTGAAGCTTTCTTT	CASSRQGGAEAFF	TRBV6-2/TRBV6-3	.	TRBD1	TRBJ1-1
TGCGCCAGCAGCCGAAATCCAGGGAACACTGAAGCTTTCTTT	CASSRNPGNTEAFF	TRBV5-1	.	.	TRBJ1-1
TGTGCCAGTAGTATAGCCCCGGAGTACACTGAAGCTTTCTTT	CASSIAPEYTEAFF	TRBV19	.	.	TRBJ1-1
TGTGCCAGCAGCTCCCCGGCCGGACTAGTTTTCGAGCAGTACTTC	CASSSPAGLVFEQYF	TRBV7-2	.	TRBD2	TRBJ2-7
TGTGCCAGTAGCCTGGGACAAAGGTATGGCTACACCTTC	CASSLGQRYGYTF	TRBV19	few	.	TRBJ1-2
TGTGCCAGCAGCCCCTTGGAGGGGTCGGACGAGCAGTACTTC	CASSPLEGSDEQYF	TRBV5-4	.	.	TRBJ2-7
TGCGCCAGCAGTGGGACAGGGGGCACAGATACGCAGTATTTT	CASSGTGGTDTQYF	TRBV10-1	.	TRBD1	TRBJ2-3
TGTGCCAGCAGCCCAACTACAGGGAGCCTCGACGAGCAGTACTTC	CASSPTTGSLDEQYF	TRBV7-7	.	.	TRBJ2-7
TGCGCCAGCAGCCCCTTAGGCAGGGGACCCGAGAGTACTGAAGCTTTCTTT	CASSPLGRGPESTEAFF	TRBV4-1	.	.	TRBJ1-1
TGTGCCAGCAGCCAAAAACGAACAGGGTACAATGAGCAGTTCTTC	CASSQKRTGYNEQFF	TRBV4-2	.	.	TRBJ2-1
TGTGCCAGCGGGGTCGCAGGGGTTAACACTGAAGCTTTCTTT	CASGVAGVNTEAFF	TRBV5-4	.	.	TRBJ1-1
TGCGCCAGCAGCCAAGATAAGGGCGGGGGGGCCGTCTACAATGAGCAGTTCTTC	CASSQDKGGGAVYNEQFF	TRBV4-3	.	TRBD2	TRBJ2-1
TGTGCCAGCAGCCAAGAAGGGGCTGGGCAGCCCCAGCATTTT	CASSQEGAGQPQHF	TRBV14	.	.	TRBJ1-5
TGTGCCAGCAGTCAGGGGATAAGCAATCAGCCCCAGCATTTT	CASSQGISNQPQHF	TRBV6-5	.	.	TRBJ1-5
TGTGCCAGCTCACGTAGCGGGGGTACAGATACGCAGTATTTT	CASSRSGGTDTQYF	TRBV18	.	TRBD2	TRBJ2-3
TGCACCAGCAGCCAAAAGGGGACAGCCTACGAGCAGTACTTC	CTSSQKGTAYEQYF	TRBV1	.	.	TRBJ2-7
TGCGCCAGCAGCCTTGTTATTAGCGGGCCAGCAGAGCAGTTCTTC	CASSLVISGPAEQFF	TRBV5-1	.	TRBD2	TRBJ2-1
TGTGCCAGCAGCTTGGCACAGGGCAGCCAAGAGACCCAGTACTTC	CASSLAQGSQETQYF	TRBV5-4	.	.	TRBJ2-5
TGTGCCAGCAGACATAACAATGAGCAGTTCTTC	CASRHNNEQFF	TRBV3-1/TRBV3-2	.	.	TRBJ2-1
TGCAGCGTTGTGGAGGACAGGGGGTTCTATGGCTACACCTTC	CSVVEDRGFYGYTF	TRBV29-1	.	TRBD1	TRBJ1-2
TGTGCCAGCAGCTGGAGCGGGGGGTCCGGGGAGCTGTTTTTT	CASSWSGGSGELFF	TRBV7-2	.	TRBD2	TRBJ2-2
TGTGCCAGCAGCGATCGGTACGAGCAGTACTTC	CASSDRYEQYF	TRBV28	.	.	TRBJ2-7
TGTGCCAGCAGTCAGGGGAGGGATGGCTACACCTTC	CASSQGRDGYTF	TRBV25-1	.	.	TRBJ1-2
TGTGCCAGCAGCTCGCCAGGGGGAATCTACTACAATGAGCAGTTCTTC	CASSSPGGIYYNEQFF	TRBV5-8	.	TRBD1	TRBJ2-1
TGTGCCAGCAGTTCTGCCGGGACAGGGCCTGTCGAGCAGTACTTC	CASSSAGTGPVEQYF	TRBV6-2/TRBV6-3	.	TRBD1	TRBJ2-7
TGTGCCACCAGCAGAGGAGGGGGGAGGGCCTTGTCAGATGAGCAGTTCTTC	CATSRGGGRALSDEQFF	TRBV15	few	.	TRBJ2-1
TGTGCCAGTAGTATCCAAATCGACAGGGAGGACTACAATGAGCAGTTCTTC	CASSIQIDREDYNEQFF	TRBV19	.	.	TRBJ2-1
TGTGCCGGAGATCAGACAGGGCAGAATTCACCCCTCCACTTT	CAGDQTGQNSPLHF	TRBV2	.	TRBD1	TRBJ1-6
TGTGCCAGCAGTTACTCGATCAGAGGAGGCAATGAGCAGTTCTTC	CASSYSIRGGNEQFF	TRBV6-5	.	.	TRBJ2-1
TGTGCCAGTAGTCCCCGACAGGGGGCACTCACCGGGGAGCTGTTTTTT	CASSPRQGALTGELFF	TRBV19	.	TRBD1	TRBJ2-2
TGTGCCAGCAGTTACTCGGCGGGGAGGAATTCACCCCTCCACTTT	CASSYSAGRNSPLHF	TRBV6-5	.	.	TRBJ1-6
TGTGCCAGCAGCTACCGTCAGGGGGAGGACACCATATATTTT	CASSYRQGEDTIYF	TRBV3-1/TRBV3-2	.	TRBD1	TRBJ1-3
TGTGCCAGCAGCGCTAGGGATGGTAGCGGGGTCTACGAGCAGTACTTC	CASSARDGSGVYEQYF	TRBV9	.	TRBD2	TRBJ2-7
TGTGCCAGCAGCCCCGATTGGCAGGGGGCTTACGAGCAGTACTTC	CASSPDWQGAYEQYF	TRBV7-2	.	TRBD1	TRBJ2-7
TGTGCCACCAGCAGAGAGAGGGCGGAGACCTACGAGCAGTACTTC	CATSRERAETYEQYF	TRBV15	.	.	TRBJ2-7
TGTGCCAGCTCACCAAAACTTACGGGTTCCTATAATTCACCCCTCCACTTT	CASSPKLTGSYNSPLHF	TRBV18	.	.	TRBJ1-6
TGTGCCAGCTCATTCGAGACAGGGATGATGGCTAACTATGGCTACACCTTC	CASSFETGMMANYGYTF	TRBV18	.	TRBD1	TRBJ1-2
TGTGCCATCAGTGTTGGTCGATGGGGACTATTGTACGAGCAGTACTTC	CAISVGRWGLLYEQYF	TRBV10-3	.	TRBD2	TRBJ2-7
TGTGCCACAGGGGGGCAGGCCCCTAACTATGGCTACACCTTC	CATGGQAPNYGYTF	TRBV9	.	TRBD1	TRBJ1-2